This is a list of T cell receptor beta chains from one sample in a study of cytomegalovirus exposure and HLA in healthy donors. Measured with immunoSEQ multiplex PCR; TCRdb has only the in-frame clones, and not every one. This table holds some 220,000 clones, around 80% found once. Sequenced input: PBMCs. These receptor sequences come from a woman in her forties in good health and CMV-seronegative. Each CDR3 is given with its conserved first and last residue. D genes are given only for firm matches. Not all rows give a size; the values are once, few, many and, for expanded clones, a class.

d_gene: TRBD1
abundance: -
j_gene: TRBJ2-2
v_gene: TRBV19
CDR3aa: CASSITGGYTGELFF
CDR3nt: TGTGCCAGTAGTATTACAGGGGGATACACCGGGGAGCTGTTTTTT

d_gene: -
abundance: -
j_gene: TRBJ1-2
v_gene: TRBV19
CDR3aa: CASYRLTYGYTF
CDR3nt: TGTGCCAGTTACAGGCTAACCTATGGCTACACCTTC

d_gene: -
abundance: -
j_gene: TRBJ1-5
v_gene: TRBV2
CDR3aa: CASSDSGHQPQHF
CDR3nt: TGTGCCAGCAGTGATTCCGGTCATCAGCCCCAGCATTTT

d_gene: TRBD2
abundance: -
j_gene: TRBJ2-7
v_gene: TRBV6-5
CDR3aa: CASSYAGGGYYEQYF
CDR3nt: TGTGCCAGCAGTTATGCGGGCGGGGGGTACTACGAGCAGTACTTC

d_gene: -
abundance: -
j_gene: TRBJ2-4
v_gene: TRBV28
CDR3aa: CASQSPPVTKNIQYF
CDR3nt: TGTGCCAGCCAAAGTCCCCCGGTGACCAAAAACATTCAGTACTTC

d_gene: -
abundance: -
j_gene: TRBJ1-1
v_gene: TRBV29-1
CDR3aa: CSGETGRQSEAFF
CDR3nt: TGCAGCGGGGAAACAGGACGTCAATCTGAAGCTTTCTTT

d_gene: TRBD2
abundance: -
j_gene: TRBJ2-5
v_gene: TRBV15
CDR3aa: CATSRGSSGGETQYF
CDR3nt: TGTGCCACCAGCAGAGGGTCTAGCGGGGGGGAGACCCAGTACTTC

d_gene: -
abundance: -
j_gene: TRBJ1-1
v_gene: TRBV18
CDR3aa: CASSGQLNTEAFF
CDR3nt: TGTGCCAGCTCAGGGCAGTTGAACACTGAAGCTTTCTTT

d_gene: TRBD1
abundance: -
j_gene: TRBJ1-1
v_gene: TRBV5-1
CDR3aa: CASGRDRANTEAFF
CDR3nt: TGCGCCAGCGGCCGGGACAGAGCGAACACTGAAGCTTTCTTT

d_gene: -
abundance: -
j_gene: TRBJ1-5
v_gene: TRBV2
CDR3aa: CASRTGHSNQPQHF
CDR3nt: TGTGCCAGCAGGACGGGACATAGCAATCAGCCCCAGCATTTT

d_gene: -
abundance: -
j_gene: TRBJ2-3
v_gene: TRBV19
CDR3aa: CASSKRDTQYF
CDR3nt: TGTGCCAGTAGTAAGAGAGATACGCAGTATTTT

d_gene: TRBD2
abundance: -
j_gene: TRBJ2-7
v_gene: TRBV7-6
CDR3aa: CASSLGGRGVGEQYF
CDR3nt: TGTGCCAGCAGCTTAGGTGGGCGGGGGGTTGGCGAGCAGTACTTC

d_gene: -
abundance: -
j_gene: TRBJ2-7
v_gene: TRBV28
CDR3aa: CASSLSPGQFHF
CDR3nt: TGTGCCAGCAGTTTGAGCCCGGGTCAGTTCCACTTC

d_gene: -
abundance: -
j_gene: TRBJ2-1
v_gene: TRBV27
CDR3aa: CASSLSVISNEQFF
CDR3nt: TGTGCCAGCAGTTTATCTGTAATATCCAATGAGCAGTTCTTC

d_gene: -
abundance: -
j_gene: TRBJ2-7
v_gene: TRBV5-4
CDR3aa: CASSGPLSYEQYF
CDR3nt: TGTGCCAGCTCAGGCCCACTCTCCTACGAGCAGTACTTC

d_gene: -
abundance: -
j_gene: TRBJ1-5
v_gene: TRBV7-8
CDR3aa: CASSLEGVPQHF
CDR3nt: TGTGCCAGCAGCTTAGAAGGGGTCCCCCAGCATTTT

d_gene: TRBD2
abundance: once
j_gene: TRBJ2-5
v_gene: TRBV9
CDR3aa: CASSPGVAGGLQETQYF
CDR3nt: TGTGCCAGCAGCCCCGGGGTAGCGGGGGGGCTTCAAGAGACCCAGTACTTC

d_gene: TRBD1
abundance: -
j_gene: TRBJ2-2
v_gene: TRBV19
CDR3aa: CASEGQGYTGELFF
CDR3nt: TGTGCCAGTGAGGGACAGGGATACACCGGGGAGCTGTTTTTT

d_gene: TRBD1
abundance: -
j_gene: TRBJ1-2
v_gene: TRBV2
CDR3aa: CASTGDGYTF
CDR3nt: TGTGCCAGTACAGGGGATGGCTACACCTTC

d_gene: TRBD2
abundance: -
j_gene: TRBJ2-3
v_gene: TRBV4-3
CDR3aa: CASSQERGGRDTQYF
CDR3nt: TGCGCCAGCAGCCAGGAGCGGGGGGGCCGGGATACGCAGTATTTT

d_gene: TRBD1
abundance: once
j_gene: TRBJ1-3
v_gene: TRBV6-6
CDR3aa: CASCAQGASGNTIYF
CDR3nt: TGTGCCAGCTGCGCCCAGGGGGCTTCTGGAAACACCATATATTTT

d_gene: -
abundance: -
j_gene: TRBJ2-7
v_gene: TRBV6-5
CDR3aa: CASSYSPTGPYEQYF
CDR3nt: TGTGCCAGCAGTTACTCACCGACAGGCCCCTACGAGCAGTACTTC

d_gene: -
abundance: -
j_gene: TRBJ1-5
v_gene: TRBV10-3
CDR3aa: CAISIGREGNQPQHF
CDR3nt: TGTGCCATCAGCATTGGACGGGAGGGCAATCAGCCCCAGCATTTT

d_gene: -
abundance: few
j_gene: TRBJ1-1
v_gene: TRBV7-7
CDR3aa: CASSLLGGTEAFF
CDR3nt: TGTGCTAGCAGCTTATTGGGAGGCACTGAAGCTTTCTTT

d_gene: TRBD2
abundance: few
j_gene: TRBJ2-7
v_gene: TRBV6-5
CDR3aa: CASSPSGPYEQYF
CDR3nt: TGTGCCAGCAGTCCTAGCGGACCCTACGAGCAGTACTTC

d_gene: TRBD1
abundance: -
j_gene: TRBJ1-1
v_gene: TRBV4-2
CDR3aa: CASSQDGTGISRGTEAFF
CDR3nt: TGTGCCAGCAGCCAAGATGGGACAGGGATTTCTAGGGGCACTGAAGCTTTCTTT

d_gene: -
abundance: -
j_gene: TRBJ1-1
v_gene: TRBV18
CDR3aa: CASSPPAGMNTEAFF
CDR3nt: TGTGCCAGCTCACCACCGGCAGGGATGAACACTGAAGCTTTCTTT

d_gene: -
abundance: -
j_gene: TRBJ2-1
v_gene: TRBV7-2
CDR3aa: CASSLVGGGEDNEQFF
CDR3nt: TGTGCCAGCAGCTTAGTAGGAGGTGGGGAGGACAATGAGCAGTTCTTC

d_gene: TRBD2
abundance: -
j_gene: TRBJ2-5
v_gene: TRBV18
CDR3aa: CASSPPREGTQYF
CDR3nt: TGTGCCAGCTCACCACCCAGGGAGGGGACCCAGTACTTC

d_gene: -
abundance: few
j_gene: TRBJ2-7
v_gene: TRBV10-3
CDR3aa: CAISESLYEQYF
CDR3nt: TGTGCCATCAGCGAGAGCCTCTACGAGCAGTACTTC

d_gene: -
abundance: -
j_gene: TRBJ2-7
v_gene: TRBV27
CDR3aa: CASRPGGIYEQYF
CDR3nt: TGTGCCAGCCGCCCGGGCGGGATATACGAGCAGTACTTC

d_gene: TRBD1
abundance: -
j_gene: TRBJ2-1
v_gene: TRBV5-1
CDR3aa: CASSNSRQGVDEQFF
CDR3nt: TGCGCCAGCAGCAATTCCCGACAGGGTGTCGATGAGCAGTTCTTC

d_gene: TRBD1
abundance: -
j_gene: TRBJ2-5
v_gene: TRBV4-3
CDR3aa: CASSDRAGETQYF
CDR3nt: TGCGCCAGCAGCGACAGGGCCGGGGAGACCCAGTACTTC

d_gene: TRBD2
abundance: -
j_gene: TRBJ2-1
v_gene: TRBV19
CDR3aa: CASSIVIPTSGHNEQFF
CDR3nt: TGTGCCAGTAGTATAGTAATCCCGACTAGCGGACACAATGAGCAGTTCTTC

d_gene: -
abundance: -
j_gene: TRBJ2-1
v_gene: TRBV6-1
CDR3aa: CASSSRAIYNKQFF
CDR3nt: TGTGCCAGCAGTTCCAGGGCAATCTACAATAAGCAGTTCTTC

d_gene: -
abundance: -
j_gene: TRBJ2-7
v_gene: TRBV6-1
CDR3aa: CASGGPYEQYF
CDR3nt: TGTGCCAGTGGGGGCCCCTACGAGCAGTACTTC

d_gene: -
abundance: -
j_gene: TRBJ2-5
v_gene: TRBV5-1
CDR3aa: CASSQQETQYF
CDR3nt: TGCGCCAGCAGCCAACAAGAGACCCAGTACTTC

d_gene: -
abundance: -
j_gene: TRBJ2-5
v_gene: TRBV6-1
CDR3aa: CASSRGTLQETQYF
CDR3nt: TGTGCCAGCAGTCGAGGGACATTACAAGAGACCCAGTACTTC

d_gene: -
abundance: -
j_gene: TRBJ1-6
v_gene: TRBV7-2
CDR3aa: CASSADSQTYSPLHF
CDR3nt: TGTGCCAGCAGCGCGGACAGTCAAACCTATTCACCCCTCCACTTT

d_gene: TRBD1
abundance: -
j_gene: TRBJ2-3
v_gene: TRBV5-1
CDR3aa: CASSLAARGLGDTQYF
CDR3nt: TGCGCCAGCAGCTTGGCAGCCAGGGGGCTAGGAGATACGCAGTATTTT

d_gene: TRBD1
abundance: -
j_gene: TRBJ2-2
v_gene: TRBV5-1
CDR3aa: CASSLETGGNTGELFF
CDR3nt: TGCGCCAGCAGCCTCGAGACAGGGGGAAACACCGGGGAGCTGTTTTTT

d_gene: -
abundance: -
j_gene: TRBJ2-2
v_gene: TRBV10-3
CDR3aa: CAISESGAATGELFF
CDR3nt: TGTGCCATCAGTGAGAGTGGGGCGGCGACCGGGGAGCTGTTTTTT

d_gene: TRBD2
abundance: -
j_gene: TRBJ2-1
v_gene: TRBV13
CDR3aa: CASLWGGVNEQFF
CDR3nt: TGTGCCAGCCTGTGGGGGGGGGTCAATGAGCAGTTCTTC

d_gene: -
abundance: -
j_gene: TRBJ1-5
v_gene: TRBV27
CDR3aa: CASKAGNGNQPQHF
CDR3nt: TGTGCCAGCAAGGCGGGGAATGGCAATCAGCCCCAGCATTTT

d_gene: TRBD1
abundance: once
j_gene: TRBJ2-1
v_gene: TRBV7-2
CDR3aa: CASSSLRGHEQFF
CDR3nt: TGTGCCAGCAGCTCCCTCAGGGGGCATGAGCAGTTCTTC